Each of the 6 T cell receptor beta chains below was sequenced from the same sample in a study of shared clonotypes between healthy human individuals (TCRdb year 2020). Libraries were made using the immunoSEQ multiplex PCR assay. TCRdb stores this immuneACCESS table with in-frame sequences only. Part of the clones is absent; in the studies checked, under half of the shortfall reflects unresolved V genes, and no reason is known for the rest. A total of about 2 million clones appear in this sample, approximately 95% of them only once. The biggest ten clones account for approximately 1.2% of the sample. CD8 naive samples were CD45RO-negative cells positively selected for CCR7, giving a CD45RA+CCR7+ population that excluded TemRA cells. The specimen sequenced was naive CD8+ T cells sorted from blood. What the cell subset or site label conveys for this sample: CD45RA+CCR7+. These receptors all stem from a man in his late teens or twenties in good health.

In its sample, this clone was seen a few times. DNA for the CDR3: TGCGCCAGCAGTGGCGAGACGACGAGGAGCGGGGGGATCGAGCAGTACTTC. Amino acid sequence: CASSGETTRSGGIEQYF. The chain joins TRBV10-1 to TRBJ2-7, with TRBD2 matching over 9 bases. The CDR3 is 17 residues long. CDR1 is WNHNN, CDR2 SYGVQD, per germline (reference sequence). The V gene end was trimmed by 4 bases and the J gene end by 6 bases; junction bases not matched to a gene: 16.

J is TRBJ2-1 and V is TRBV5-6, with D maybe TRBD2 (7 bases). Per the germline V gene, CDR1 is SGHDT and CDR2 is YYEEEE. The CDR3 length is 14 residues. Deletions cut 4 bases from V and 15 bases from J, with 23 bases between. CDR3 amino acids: CASSTAISAGALFF. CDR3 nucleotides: TGTGCCAGCAGCACCGCCATTTCCGCGGGGGCGTTGTTCTTC.

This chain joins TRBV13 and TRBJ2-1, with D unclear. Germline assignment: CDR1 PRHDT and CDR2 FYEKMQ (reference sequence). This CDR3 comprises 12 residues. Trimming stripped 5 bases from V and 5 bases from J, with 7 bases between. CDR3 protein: CASSVTDNEQFF. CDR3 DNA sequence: TGTGCCAGCAGCGTTACTGACAATGAGCAGTTCTTC. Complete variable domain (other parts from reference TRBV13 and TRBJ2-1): AAGVIQSPRHLIKEKRETATLKCYPIPRHDTVYWYQQGPGQDPQFLISFYEKMQSDKGSIPDRFSAQQFSDYHSELNMSSLELGDSALYFCASSVTDNEQFFGPGTRLTVL.

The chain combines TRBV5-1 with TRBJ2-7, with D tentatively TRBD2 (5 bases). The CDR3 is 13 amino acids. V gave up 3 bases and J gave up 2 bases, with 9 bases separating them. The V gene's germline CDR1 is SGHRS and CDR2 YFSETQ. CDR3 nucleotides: TGCGCCAGCAGCTCCTCCGGGACCTACGAGCAGTACTTC. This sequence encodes CASSSSGTYEQYF. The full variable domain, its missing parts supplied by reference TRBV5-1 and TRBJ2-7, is KAGVTQTPRYLIKTRGQQVTLSCSPISGHRSVSWYQQTPGQGLQFLFEYFSETQRNKGNFPGRFSGRQFSNSRSEMNVSTLELGDSALYLCASSSSGTYEQYFGPGTRLTVT.

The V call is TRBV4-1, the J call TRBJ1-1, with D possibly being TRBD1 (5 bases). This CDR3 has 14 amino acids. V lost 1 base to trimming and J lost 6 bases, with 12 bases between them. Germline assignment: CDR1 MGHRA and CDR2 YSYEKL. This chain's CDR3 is CASSQVKGRAEAFF. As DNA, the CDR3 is TGCGCCAGCAGCCAAGTCAAGGGGAGGGCTGAAGCTTTCTTT.

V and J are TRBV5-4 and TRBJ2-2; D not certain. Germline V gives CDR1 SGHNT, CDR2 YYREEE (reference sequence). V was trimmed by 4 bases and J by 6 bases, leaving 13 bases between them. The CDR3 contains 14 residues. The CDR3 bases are TGTGCCAGCAGCCCCGTGGCCTCGGCCGGGGAGCTGTTTTTT. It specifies CASSPVASAGELFF.